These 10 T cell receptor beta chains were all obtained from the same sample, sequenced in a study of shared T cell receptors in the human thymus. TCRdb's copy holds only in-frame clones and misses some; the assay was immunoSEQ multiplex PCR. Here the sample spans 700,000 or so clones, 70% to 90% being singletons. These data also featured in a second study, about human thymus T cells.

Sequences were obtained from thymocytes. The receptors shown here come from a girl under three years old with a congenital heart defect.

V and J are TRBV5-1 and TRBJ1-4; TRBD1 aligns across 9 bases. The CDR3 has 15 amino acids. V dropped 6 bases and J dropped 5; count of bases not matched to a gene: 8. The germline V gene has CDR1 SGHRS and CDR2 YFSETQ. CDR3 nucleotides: TGCGCCAGCAACCACTACGGGACAGGGAATGAAAAACTGTTTTTT. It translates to CASNHYGTGNEKLFF.

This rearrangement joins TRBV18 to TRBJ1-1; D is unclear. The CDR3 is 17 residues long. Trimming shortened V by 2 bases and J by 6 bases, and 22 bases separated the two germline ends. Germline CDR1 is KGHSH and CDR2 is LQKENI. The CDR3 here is CASSPVGRPVPKAEAFF. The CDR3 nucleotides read TGTGCCAGCTCACCAGTCGGCAGGCCGGTACCCAAGGCTGAAGCTTTCTTT.

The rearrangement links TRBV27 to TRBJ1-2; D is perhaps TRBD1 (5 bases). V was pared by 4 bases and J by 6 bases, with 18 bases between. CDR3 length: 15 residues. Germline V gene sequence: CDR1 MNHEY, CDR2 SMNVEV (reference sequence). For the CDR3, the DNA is TGTGCCAGCAGTTATTCTCAGGGTTTTGGAAATGGCTACACCTTC. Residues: CASSYSQGFGNGYTF.

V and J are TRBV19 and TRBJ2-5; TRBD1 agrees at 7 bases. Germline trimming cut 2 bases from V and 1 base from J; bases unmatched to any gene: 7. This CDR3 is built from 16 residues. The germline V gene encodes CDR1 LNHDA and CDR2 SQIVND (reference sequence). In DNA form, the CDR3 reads TGTGCCAGTAGTATACTAAACAGGGGACCCCAAGAGACCCAGTACTTC. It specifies CASSILNRGPQETQYF.

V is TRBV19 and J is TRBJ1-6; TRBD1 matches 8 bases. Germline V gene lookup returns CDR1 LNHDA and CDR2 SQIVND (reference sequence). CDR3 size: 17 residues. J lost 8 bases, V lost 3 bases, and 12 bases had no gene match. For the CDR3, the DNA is TGTGCCAGTAGTATTTTGCTAGGACAGGGACTTCATTCACCCCTCCACTTT. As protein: CASSILLGQGLHSPLHF.

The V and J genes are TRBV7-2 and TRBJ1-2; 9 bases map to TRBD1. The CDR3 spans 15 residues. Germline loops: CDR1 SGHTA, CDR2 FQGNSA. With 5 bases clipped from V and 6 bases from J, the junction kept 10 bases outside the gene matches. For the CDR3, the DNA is TGTGCCAGCAGCCAACAGACAGGGGGTATTAATGGCTACACCTTC. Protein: CASSQQTGGINGYTF.

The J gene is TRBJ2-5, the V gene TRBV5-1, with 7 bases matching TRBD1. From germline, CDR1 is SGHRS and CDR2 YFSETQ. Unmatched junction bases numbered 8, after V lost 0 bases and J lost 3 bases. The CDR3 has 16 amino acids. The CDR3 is CASSLAPRDREETQYF. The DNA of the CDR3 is TGCGCCAGCAGCTTGGCCCCACGGGACAGAGAAGAGACCCAGTACTTC.

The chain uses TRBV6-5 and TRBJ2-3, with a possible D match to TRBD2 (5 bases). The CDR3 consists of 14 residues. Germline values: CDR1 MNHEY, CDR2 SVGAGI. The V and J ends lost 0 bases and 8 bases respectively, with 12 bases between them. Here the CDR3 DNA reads TGTGCCAGCAGTTACTCGAGGGAGTTTCGTACGCAGTATTTT. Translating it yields CASSYSREFRTQYF.

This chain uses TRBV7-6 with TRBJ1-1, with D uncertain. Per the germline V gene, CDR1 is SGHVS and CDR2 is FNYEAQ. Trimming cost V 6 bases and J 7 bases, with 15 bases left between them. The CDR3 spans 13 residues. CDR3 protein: CASSRGRAVEAFF. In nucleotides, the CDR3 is TGTGCCAGCAGTCGTGGGAGGGCTGTTGAAGCTTTCTTT. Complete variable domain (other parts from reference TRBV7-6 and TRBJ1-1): GAGVSQSPRYKVTKRGQDVALRCDPISGHVSLYWYRQALGQGPEFLTYFNYEAQQDKSGLPNDRFSAERPEGSISTLTIQRTEQRDSAMYRCASSRGRAVEAFFGQGTRLTVV.

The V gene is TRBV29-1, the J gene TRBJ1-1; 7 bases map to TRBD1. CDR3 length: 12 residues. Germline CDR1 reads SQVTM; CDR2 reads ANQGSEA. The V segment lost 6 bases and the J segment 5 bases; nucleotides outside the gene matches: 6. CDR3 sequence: CSVDRVGTEAFF. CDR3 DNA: TGCAGCGTCGACAGGGTAGGAACTGAAGCTTTCTTT.